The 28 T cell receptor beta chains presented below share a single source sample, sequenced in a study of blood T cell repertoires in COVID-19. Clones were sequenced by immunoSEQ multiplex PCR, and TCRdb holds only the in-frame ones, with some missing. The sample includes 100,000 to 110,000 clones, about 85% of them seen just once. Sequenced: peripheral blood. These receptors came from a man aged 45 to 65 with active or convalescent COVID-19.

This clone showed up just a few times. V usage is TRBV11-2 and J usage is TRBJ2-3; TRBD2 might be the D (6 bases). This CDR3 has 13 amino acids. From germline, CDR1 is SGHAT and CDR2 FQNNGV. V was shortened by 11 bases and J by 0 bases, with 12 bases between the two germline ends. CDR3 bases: TGTGCCGTGGAGGGTACTAGCACAGATACGCAGTATTTT. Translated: CAVEGTSTDTQYF.

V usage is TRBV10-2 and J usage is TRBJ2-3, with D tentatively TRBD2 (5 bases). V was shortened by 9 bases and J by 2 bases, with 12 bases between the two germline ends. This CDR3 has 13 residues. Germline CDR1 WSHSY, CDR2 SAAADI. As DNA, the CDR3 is TGCGCCAGTCGGGAAGGGCTCACAGATACGCAGTATTTT. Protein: CASREGLTDTQYF.

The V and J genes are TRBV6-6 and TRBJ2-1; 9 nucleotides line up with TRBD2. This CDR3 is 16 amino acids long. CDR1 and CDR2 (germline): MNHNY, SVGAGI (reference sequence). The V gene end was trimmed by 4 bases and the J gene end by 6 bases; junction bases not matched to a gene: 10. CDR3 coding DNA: TGTGCCAGCAGTTTTTATAGCGGGAGTAACACCAATGAGCAGTTCTTC. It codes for CASSFYSGSNTNEQFF.

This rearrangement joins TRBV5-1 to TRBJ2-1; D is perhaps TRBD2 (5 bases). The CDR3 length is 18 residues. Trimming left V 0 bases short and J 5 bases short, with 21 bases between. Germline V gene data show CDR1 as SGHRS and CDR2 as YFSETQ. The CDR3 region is CASSLDVALASANNEQFF. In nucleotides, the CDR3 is TGCGCCAGCAGCTTGGACGTAGCGTTAGCCTCCGCCAACAATGAGCAGTTCTTC.

CDR3 protein: CASKGGLDEKLFF. Written as DNA, the CDR3 is TGTGCCTCTAAGGGAGGCTTAGATGAAAAACTGTTTTTT. The chain couples TRBV19 to TRBJ1-4; D remains ambiguous. V was cut by 11 bases and J by 6 bases, with 16 bases left in between. Germline assignment: CDR1 LNHDA and CDR2 SQIVND (reference sequence). The CDR3 totals 13 residues. Looking up the rest from reference TRBV19 and TRBJ1-4 gives the full variable domain: DGGITQSPKYLFRKEGQNVTLSCEQNLNHDAMYWYRQDPGQGLRLIYYSQIVNDFQKGDIAEGYSVSREKKESFPLTVTSAQKNPTAFYLCASKGGLDEKLFFGSGTQLSVL.

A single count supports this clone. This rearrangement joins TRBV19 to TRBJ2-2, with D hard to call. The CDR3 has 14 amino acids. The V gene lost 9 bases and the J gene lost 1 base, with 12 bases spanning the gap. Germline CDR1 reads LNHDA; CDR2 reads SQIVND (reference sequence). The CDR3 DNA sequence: TGTGCCAGCTCATCCACGGGGAACACCGGGGAGCTGTTTTTT. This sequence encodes CASSSTGNTGELFF.

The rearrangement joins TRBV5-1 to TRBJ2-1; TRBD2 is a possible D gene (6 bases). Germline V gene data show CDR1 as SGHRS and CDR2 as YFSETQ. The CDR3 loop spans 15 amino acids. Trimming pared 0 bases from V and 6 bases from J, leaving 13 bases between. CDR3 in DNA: TGCGCCAGCAGCTTGGGTTGGGGGGAAGCCAATGAGCAGTTCTTC. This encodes CASSLGWGEANEQFF.

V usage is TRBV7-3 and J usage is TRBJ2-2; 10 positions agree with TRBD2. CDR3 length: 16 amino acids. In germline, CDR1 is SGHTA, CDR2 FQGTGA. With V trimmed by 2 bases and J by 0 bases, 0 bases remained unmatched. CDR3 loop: CASSLGTSANTGELFF. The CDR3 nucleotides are TGTGCCAGCAGCTTAGGGACTAGCGCGAACACCGGGGAGCTGTTTTTT.

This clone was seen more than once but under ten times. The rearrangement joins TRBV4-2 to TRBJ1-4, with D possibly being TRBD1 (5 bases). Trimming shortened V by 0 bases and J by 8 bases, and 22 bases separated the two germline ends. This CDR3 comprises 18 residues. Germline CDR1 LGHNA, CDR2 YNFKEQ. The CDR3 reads CASSQDSRVGGGGEKLFF. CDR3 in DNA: TGTGCCAGCAGCCAAGATTCCCGCGTGGGGGGGGGAGGCGAAAAACTGTTTTTT.

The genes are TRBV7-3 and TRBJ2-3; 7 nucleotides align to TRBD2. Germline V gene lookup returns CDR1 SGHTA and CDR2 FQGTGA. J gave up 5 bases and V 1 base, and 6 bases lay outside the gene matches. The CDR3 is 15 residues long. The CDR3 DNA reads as TGTGCCAGCAGCTTAAGCGGCGGGAGTGGAGATACGCAGTATTTT. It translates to CASSLSGGSGDTQYF. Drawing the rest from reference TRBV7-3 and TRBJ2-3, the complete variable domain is GAGVSQTPSNKVTEKGKYVELRCDPISGHTALYWYRQSLGQGPEFLIYFQGTGAADDSGLPNDRFFAVRPEGSVSTLKIQRTERGDSAVYLCASSLSGGSGDTQYFGPGTRLTVL.

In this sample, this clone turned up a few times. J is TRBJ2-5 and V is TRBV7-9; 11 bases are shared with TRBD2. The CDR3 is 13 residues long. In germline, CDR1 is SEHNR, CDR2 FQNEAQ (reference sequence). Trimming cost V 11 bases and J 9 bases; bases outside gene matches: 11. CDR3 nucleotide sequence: TGTGCCGGCTCTCTAGCGGGGGGCGTGGCCCAGTACTTC. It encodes CAGSLAGGVAQYF. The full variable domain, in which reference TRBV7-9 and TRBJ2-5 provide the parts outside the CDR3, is DTGVSQNPRHKITKRGQNVTFRCDPISEHNRLYWYRQTLGQGPEFLTYFQNEAQLEKSRLLSDRFSAERPKGSFSTLEIQRTEQGDSAMYLCAGSLAGGVAQYFGPGTRLLVL.

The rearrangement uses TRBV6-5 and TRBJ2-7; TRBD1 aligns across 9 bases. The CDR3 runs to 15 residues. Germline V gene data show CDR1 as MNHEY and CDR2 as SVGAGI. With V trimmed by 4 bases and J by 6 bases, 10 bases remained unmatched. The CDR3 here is CASSSTGGDWSEQYF. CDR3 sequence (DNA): TGTGCCAGCAGTTCCACAGGGGGCGATTGGAGCGAGCAGTACTTC.

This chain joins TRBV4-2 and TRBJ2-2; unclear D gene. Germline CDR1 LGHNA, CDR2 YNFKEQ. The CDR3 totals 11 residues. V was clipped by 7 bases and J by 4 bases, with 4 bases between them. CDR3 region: CASTSTGELFF. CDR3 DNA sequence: TGTGCCAGCACATCCACCGGGGAGCTGTTTTTT.

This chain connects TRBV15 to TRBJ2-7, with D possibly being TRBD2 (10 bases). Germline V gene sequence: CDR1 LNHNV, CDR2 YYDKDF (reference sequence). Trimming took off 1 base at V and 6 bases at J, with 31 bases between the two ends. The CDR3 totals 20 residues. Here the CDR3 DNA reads TGTGCCACCAGCAGAGCTTCAAGGGGACAGGGAAGCGGGAGGGCGACCGAGCAGTACTTC. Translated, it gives CATSRASRGQGSGRATEQYF.

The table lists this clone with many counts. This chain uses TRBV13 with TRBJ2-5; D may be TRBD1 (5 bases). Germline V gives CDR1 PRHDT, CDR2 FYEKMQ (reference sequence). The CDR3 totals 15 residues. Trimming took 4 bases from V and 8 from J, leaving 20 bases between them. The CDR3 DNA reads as TGTGCCAGCAGCTCAGGTTCCGACAGCCTCGGAACCCAGTACTTC. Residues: CASSSGSDSLGTQYF.

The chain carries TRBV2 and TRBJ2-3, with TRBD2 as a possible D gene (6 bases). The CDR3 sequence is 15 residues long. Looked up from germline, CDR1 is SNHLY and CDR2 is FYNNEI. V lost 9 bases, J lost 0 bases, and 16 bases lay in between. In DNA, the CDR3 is TGTGCCAGTTCGATCCGGGACTCTAGCACAGATACGCAGTATTTT. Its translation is CASSIRDSSTDTQYF.

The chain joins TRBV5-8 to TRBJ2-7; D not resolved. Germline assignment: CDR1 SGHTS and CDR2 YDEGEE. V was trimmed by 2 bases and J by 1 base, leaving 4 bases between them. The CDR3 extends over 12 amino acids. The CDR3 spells CASSFISYEQYF. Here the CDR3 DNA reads TGTGCCAGCAGCTTTATATCCTACGAGCAGTACTTC.

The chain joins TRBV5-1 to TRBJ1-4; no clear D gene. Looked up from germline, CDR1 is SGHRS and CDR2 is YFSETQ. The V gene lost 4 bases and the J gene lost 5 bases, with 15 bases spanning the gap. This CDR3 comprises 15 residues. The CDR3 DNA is TGCGCCAGCAGCCAAGACGGAAGACTAAATGAAAAACTGTTTTTT. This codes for CASSQDGRLNEKLFF. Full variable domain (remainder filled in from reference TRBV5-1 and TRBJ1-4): KAGVTQTPRYLIKTRGQQVTLSCSPISGHRSVSWYQQTPGQGLQFLFEYFSETQRNKGNFPGRFSGRQFSNSRSEMNVSTLELGDSALYLCASSQDGRLNEKLFFGSGTQLSVL.

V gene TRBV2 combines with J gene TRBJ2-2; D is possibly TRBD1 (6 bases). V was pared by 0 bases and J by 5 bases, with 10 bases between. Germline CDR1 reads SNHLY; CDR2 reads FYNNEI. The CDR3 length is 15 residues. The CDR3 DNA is TGTGCCAGCAGTGAAGCGACAGGAGTGACCGGGGAGCTGTTTTTT. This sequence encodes CASSEATGVTGELFF.

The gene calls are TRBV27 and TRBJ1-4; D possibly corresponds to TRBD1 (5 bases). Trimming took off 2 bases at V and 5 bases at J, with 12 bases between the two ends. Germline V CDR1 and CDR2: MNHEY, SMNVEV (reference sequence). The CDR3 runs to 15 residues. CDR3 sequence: CASSLLDSGNEKLFF. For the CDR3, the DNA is TGTGCCAGCAGTTTACTAGACAGTGGCAATGAAAAACTGTTTTTT.

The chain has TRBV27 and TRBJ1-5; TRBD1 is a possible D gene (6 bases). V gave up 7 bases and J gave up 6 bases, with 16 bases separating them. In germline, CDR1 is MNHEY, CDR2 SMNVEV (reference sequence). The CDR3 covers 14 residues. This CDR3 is CASTPGGAGQPQHF. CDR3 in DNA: TGTGCCAGCACCCCGGGGGGGGCTGGTCAGCCCCAGCATTTT.

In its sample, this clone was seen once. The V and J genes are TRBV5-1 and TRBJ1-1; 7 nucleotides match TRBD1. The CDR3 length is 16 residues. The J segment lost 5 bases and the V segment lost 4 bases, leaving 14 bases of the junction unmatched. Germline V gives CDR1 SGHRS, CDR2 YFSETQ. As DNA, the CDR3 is TGCGCCAGCAGCACCGTCTCCTCAGGGGGGAGGACTGAAGCTTTCTTT. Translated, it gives CASSTVSSGGRTEAFF.

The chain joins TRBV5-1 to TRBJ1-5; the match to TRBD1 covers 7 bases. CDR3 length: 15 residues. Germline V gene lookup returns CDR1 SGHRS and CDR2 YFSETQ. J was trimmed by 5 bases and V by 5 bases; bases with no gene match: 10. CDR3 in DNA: TGCGCCAGCAGGGAAGACACCGGGACAGATCAGCCCCAGCATTTT. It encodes CASREDTGTDQPQHF.

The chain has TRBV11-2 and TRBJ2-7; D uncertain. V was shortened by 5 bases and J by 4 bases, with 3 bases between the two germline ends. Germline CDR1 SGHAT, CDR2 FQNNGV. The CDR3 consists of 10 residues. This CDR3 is CASSTYEQYF. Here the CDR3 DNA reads TGTGCCAGCAGCACATACGAGCAGTACTTC.

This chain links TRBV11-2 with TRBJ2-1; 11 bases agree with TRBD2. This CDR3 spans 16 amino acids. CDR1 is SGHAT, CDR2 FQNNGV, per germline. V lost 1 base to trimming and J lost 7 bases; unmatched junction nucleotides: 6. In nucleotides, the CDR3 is TGTGCCAGCAGCTTAGTTGGGACTAGCGGTCTTAATGAGCAGTTCTTC. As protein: CASSLVGTSGLNEQFF. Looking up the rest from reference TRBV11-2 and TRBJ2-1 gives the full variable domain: EAGVAQSPRYKIIEKRQSVAFWCNPISGHATLYWYQQILGQGPKLLIQFQNNGVVDDSQLPKDRFSAERLKGVDSTLKIQPAKLEDSAVYLCASSLVGTSGLNEQFFGPGTRLTVL.

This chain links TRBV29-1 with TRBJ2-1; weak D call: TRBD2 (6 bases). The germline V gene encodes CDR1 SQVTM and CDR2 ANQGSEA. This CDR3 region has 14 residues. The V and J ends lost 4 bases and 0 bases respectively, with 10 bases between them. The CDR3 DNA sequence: TGCAGCGTTGCCTGGAGGGTCTCCTACAATGAGCAGTTCTTC. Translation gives CSVAWRVSYNEQFF.

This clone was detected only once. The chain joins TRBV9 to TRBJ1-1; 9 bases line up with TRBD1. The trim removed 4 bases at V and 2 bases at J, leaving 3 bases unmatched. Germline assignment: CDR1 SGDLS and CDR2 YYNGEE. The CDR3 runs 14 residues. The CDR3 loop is CASSPGQGNTEAFF. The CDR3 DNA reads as TGTGCCAGCAGCCCGGGACAGGGTAACACTGAAGCTTTCTTT.

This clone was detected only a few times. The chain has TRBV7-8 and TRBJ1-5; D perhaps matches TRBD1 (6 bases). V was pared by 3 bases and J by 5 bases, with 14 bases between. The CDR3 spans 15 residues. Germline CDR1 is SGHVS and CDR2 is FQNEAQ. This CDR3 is CASSFAAGVYQPQHF. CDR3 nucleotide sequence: TGTGCCAGCAGCTTCGCAGCAGGGGTATATCAGCCCCAGCATTTT.